This entry features one T cell receptor (beta chain) sequence. Its antigen is not known. From germline, CDR1 is MDHEN and CDR2 SYDVKM. There are 17 residues in the CDR3. The V gene end was trimmed by 5 bases and the J gene end by 2 bases; junction bases not matched to a gene: 9. TCRdb passed the 5' RACE reads through MiXCR, listing each CDR3 protein once. The data show a few hundred thousand distinct CDR3 sequences, with around 22% seen just once and less than 20% held by the top ten. This record belongs to a study of CD8 T cells in ankylosing spondylitis. Findings and limits, study-wide: There was a TCR beta motif, made of fewer than 10 highly homologous variants, that appeared characteristic of ankylosing spondylitis blood.

The V gene is TRBV28, the J gene TRBJ2-5, with 12 bases that match TRBD2. Material: blood, either unsorted or a sorted T cell fraction (not recorded which). The sequence was collected from a male donor with ankylosing spondylitis. The CDR3 here is CASSQGLAGWGQETQYF. The CDR3 nucleotides read TGTGCCAGCAGTCAAGGACTAGCGGGGTGGGGGCAAGAGACCCAGTACTTC.